One sample yielded the 21 T cell receptor beta chains listed below, sequenced in a study of blood T cell repertoires in COVID-19 (dated by TCRdb to about 2020). The library was made by the immunoSEQ multiplex PCR assay. TCRdb holds this immuneACCESS table with in-frame rearrangements only. Some clones are missing; in checked studies, unresolved V genes explain under half, and the rest has no known cause. The sample has around 62,000 clones on record, roughly 88% of them singletons. The ten biggest clones cover approximately 40% of the sample. Sample: peripheral blood. The receptors were gathered from a woman aged 55-69 years with COVID-19, enrolled during active disease.

This chain joins TRBV7-2 and TRBJ2-7; TRBD1 agrees at 7 bases. V lost 3 bases and J lost 0; bases outside the gene matches: 5. CDR1 and CDR2 (germline): SGHTA, FQGNSA. CDR3 size: 15 residues. The CDR3 sequence: CASSLGQTSSYEQYF. The DNA for the CDR3 is TGTGCCAGCAGCTTGGGACAGACAAGCTCCTACGAGCAGTACTTC.

The V and J genes are TRBV2 and TRBJ2-7; no definite D call. The germline V gene encodes CDR1 SNHLY and CDR2 FYNNEI. Trimming took 2 bases from V and 0 from J, leaving 11 bases between them. The CDR3 extends over 15 amino acids. CDR3 sequence reads: CASSESWSFSYEQYF. The CDR3 DNA reads TGTGCCAGCAGTGAATCATGGAGTTTCTCCTACGAGCAGTACTTC.

The chain recombines TRBV6-6 with TRBJ1-2; D is uncertain. The germline V gene has CDR1 MNHNY and CDR2 SVGAGI (reference sequence). Between the trimmed V and J ends, which lost 5 bases and 8 bases, there was a span of 15 bases. The CDR3 length is 13 residues. CDR3: CASSDIELSGYTF. The DNA of the CDR3 is TGTGCCAGCAGTGACATCGAGCTCTCCGGCTACACCTTC.

V and J are TRBV4-3 and TRBJ2-1, with D perhaps TRBD2 (6 bases). Trimming shortened V by 1 base and J by 4 bases, and 14 bases separated the two germline ends. In germline, CDR1 is LGHNA, CDR2 YSLEER. The CDR3 totals 16 residues. The CDR3 spells CASSQASSGDYNEQFF. Written as DNA, the CDR3 is TGCGCCAGCAGCCAAGCTAGTAGCGGAGATTACAATGAGCAGTTCTTC.

The V gene is TRBV9, the J gene TRBJ2-1; 11 bases fit TRBD1. The V and J ends lost 2 bases and 9 bases, in that order; junction bases with no gene match: 4. The CDR3 is 14 amino acids. Germline CDR1 is SGDLS and CDR2 is YYNGEE. CDR3 DNA sequence: TGTGCCAGCAGCGTCGGGACAGGGGGAAGTGAGCAGTTCTTC. Its protein product is CASSVGTGGSEQFF.

The rearrangement uses TRBV18 and TRBJ1-2; the match to TRBD1 covers 7 bases. The length of the CDR3 is 15 residues. V was clipped by 1 base and J by 8 bases; unmatched bases: 10. Looked up from germline, CDR1 is KGHSH and CDR2 is LQKENI. The CDR3 protein is CASSPLRDREAGYTF. CDR3 DNA: TGTGCCAGCTCACCACTGAGAGACAGGGAGGCGGGCTACACCTTC.

The chain recombines TRBV11-3 with TRBJ1-6; no firm D call. This CDR3 region has 13 residues. CDR1 SGHNT and CDR2 YENEEA come from the germline V gene. V was clipped by 3 bases and J by 7 bases, with 7 bases between them. The CDR3 protein is CASSFFRNSPLHF. CDR3 DNA sequence: TGTGCCAGCAGCTTTTTTAGAAATTCACCCCTCCACTTT.

The chain couples TRBV25-1 to TRBJ1-1; D remains ambiguous. V was cut by 4 bases and J by 8 bases, with 14 bases left in between. Germline CDR1 and CDR2: MGHDK and SYGVNS. CDR3 length equals 13 residues. The CDR3 DNA follows: TGTGCCAGCAGTGCCGGCTGGGCCTTGGAAGCTTTCTTT. Its protein product is CASSAGWALEAFF.

This clone was counted only a few times. The chain recombines TRBV3-1 (or the pseudogene TRBV3-2) with TRBJ1-4; TRBD1 aligns across 8 bases. CDR1 is LGHDT and CDR2 is YNNKEL in the germline V gene (reference sequence). V dropped 4 bases and J dropped 5; count of bases not matched to a gene: 6. The CDR3 sequence is 15 residues long. For the CDR3, the DNA is TGTGCCAGCAGCCTTTGGGACAGGCAAAATGAAAAACTGTTTTTT. This codes for CASSLWDRQNEKLFF.

The rearrangement uses TRBV2 and TRBJ1-5; tentatively, D is TRBD1 (5 bases). V lost 7 bases, J lost 1 base, and 14 bases lay in between. The CDR3 totals 15 residues. Germline V gives CDR1 SNHLY, CDR2 FYNNEI. This CDR3 is CASNLVGGSNQPQHF. The CDR3 nucleotides read TGTGCCAGCAACCTAGTGGGGGGAAGCAATCAGCCCCAGCATTTT.

A remark on this clone: Other nucleotide sequences from this sample produce the same CDR3. The chain employs TRBV7-8 and TRBJ1-1; the match to TRBD1 covers 7 bases. V dropped 6 bases and J dropped 1; count of bases not matched to a gene: 8. This CDR3 has 15 amino acids. The germline gives CDR1 SGHVS, CDR2 FQNEAQ. CDR3 residues: CASSPRDSKNTEAFF. The CDR3 region has the DNA TGTGCCAGCAGTCCGAGGGACAGCAAGAACACTGAAGCTTTCTTT.

The rearrangement joins TRBV30 to TRBJ2-1, with D perhaps matching TRBD2 (5 bases). The CDR3 is made up of 14 amino acids. V was cut by 5 bases and J by 0 bases, with 11 bases left in between. In germline, CDR1 is GTSNPN, CDR2 SVGIG (reference sequence). CDR3 DNA: TGTGCCTGGGGGAGCGGAAGCTCCTACAATGAGCAGTTCTTC. Translating gives CAWGSGSSYNEQFF.

The chain uses TRBV10-2 and TRBJ2-1; D is perhaps TRBD2 (5 bases). Germline V CDR1 and CDR2: WSHSY, SAAADI. Trimming pared 6 bases from V and 1 base from J, leaving 13 bases between. The CDR3 is made up of 15 amino acids. The CDR3 DNA is TGCGCCAGCAGCGTTGGAGGCTTATCCTACAATGAGCAGTTCTTC. Amino acid sequence: CASSVGGLSYNEQFF.

This clone occurred once. V usage is TRBV7-2 and J usage is TRBJ2-7, with 10 nucleotides matching TRBD1. The length of the CDR3 is 14 residues. CDR1 is SGHTA and CDR2 is FQGNSA in the germline V gene. V was clipped by 7 bases and J by 6 bases; unmatched bases: 9. Written as DNA, the CDR3 is TGTGCCAGCACCTGGACAGGGGGAGAGGGCGAGCAGTACTTC. Translation: CASTWTGGEGEQYF.

This clone came up a few times. One junction end does not reproduce the germline sequence, and a read error may be involved. The CDR3 here is CASSQSRDTYPYF. The CDR3 DNA reads as TGCGCCAGCAGTCAAAGCCGGGACACTTATCCCTACTTC. The chain recombines TRBV10-1 with TRBJ1-2; tentative D call: TRBD1 (6 bases). The CDR3 has 13 amino acids. Germline V CDR1 and CDR2: WNHNN, SYGVQD (reference sequence).

This CDR3 reads CASSKTGATNEKLFF. The CDR3 DNA follows: TGTGCCAGCAGCAAAACAGGTGCAACTAATGAAAAACTGTTTTTT. The rearrangement uses TRBV5-4 and TRBJ1-4; tentatively, D is TRBD1 (5 bases). The CDR3 runs 15 residues. The germline CDR1 and CDR2 sequences are SGHNT and YYREEE (reference sequence). V shed 4 bases and J shed 0 bases, with 10 bases lying between them.

This clone was picked up a small number of times. This chain joins TRBV5-1 and TRBJ2-7; maybe TRBD2 (6 bases). The CDR3 totals 15 residues. V shed 1 base and J shed 4 bases, with 15 bases lying between them. Germline CDR1 reads SGHRS; CDR2 reads YFSETQ. CDR3 in amino acids: CASSLFGGSRYEQYF. The CDR3, as DNA: TGCGCCAGCAGCTTGTTCGGGGGTTCACGGTACGAGCAGTACTTC.

This clone showed up just once. The chain is built from TRBV6-2 or TRBV6-3 and TRBJ1-1, with D unresolved. The germline gives CDR1 MNHEY, CDR2 SVGEGT. CDR3 length: 14 amino acids. Between the trimmed V and J ends, which lost 1 base and 5 bases, there was a span of 11 bases. CDR3 DNA: TGTGCCAGCAGTTACTTCCTCGCGGGGACTGAAGCTTTCTTT. Its protein product is CASSYFLAGTEAFF.

The genes are TRBV9 and TRBJ1-4; D is ambiguous. The V gene lost 7 bases and the J gene lost 4 bases, with 14 bases spanning the gap. In germline, CDR1 is SGDLS, CDR2 YYNGEE. The CDR3 covers 14 residues. This chain's CDR3 is CASSHGSGNEKLFF. Here the CDR3 DNA reads TGTGCCAGCTCCCACGGGTCGGGTAATGAAAAACTGTTTTTT.

The CDR3 nucleotides read TGTGCCAGCAGTTTGTCCTCGCGGGACTACGAGCAGTACTTC. As protein: CASSLSSRDYEQYF. This sequence joins TRBV27 and TRBJ2-7, with D tentatively TRBD2 (6 bases). Germline V CDR1 and CDR2: MNHEY, SMNVEV (reference sequence). The V end was cut by 3 bases, the J end by 3 bases, with 12 bases between. This CDR3 has 14 amino acids.

This chain joins TRBV6-6 and TRBJ2-1, with TRBD2 matching 7 bases. CDR1 is MNHNY, CDR2 SVGAGI, per germline (reference sequence). The ends lost 2 bases at V and 8 bases at J; junction bases unmatched: 9. This CDR3 contains 15 residues. CDR3 in amino acids: CASSYMGLSSYEQFF. In nucleotides, the CDR3 is TGTGCCAGCAGTTACATGGGACTATCCTCATATGAGCAGTTCTTC.